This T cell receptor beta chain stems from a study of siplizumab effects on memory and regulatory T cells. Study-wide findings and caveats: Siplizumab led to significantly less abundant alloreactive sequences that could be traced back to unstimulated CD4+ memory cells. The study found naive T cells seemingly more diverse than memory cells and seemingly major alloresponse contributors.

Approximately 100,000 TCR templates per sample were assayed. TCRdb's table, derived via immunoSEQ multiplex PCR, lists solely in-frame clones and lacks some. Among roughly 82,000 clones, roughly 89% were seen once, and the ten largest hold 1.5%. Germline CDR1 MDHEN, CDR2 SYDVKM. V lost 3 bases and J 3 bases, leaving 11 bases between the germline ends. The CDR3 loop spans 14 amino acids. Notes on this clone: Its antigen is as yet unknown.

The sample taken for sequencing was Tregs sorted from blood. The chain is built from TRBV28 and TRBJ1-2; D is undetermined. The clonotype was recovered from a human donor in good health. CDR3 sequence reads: CASSFWASDYGYTF. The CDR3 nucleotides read TGTGCCAGCAGTTTCTGGGCTAGTGACTATGGCTACACCTTC.